This record covers a single T cell receptor beta chain. Its antigen remains unknown. The data originate from a study of T cells after yellow fever vaccination. Study-wide findings and caveats: Repertoires obtained by FACS sorting could include abundant clonotypes that entered as contaminants from the bulk population. Weaker in magnitude, the secondary response showed a faster peak on day 5 versus 15. There was a small share of clonotypes that showed up in both the CD4 and CD8 compartments.

5'RACE template switching added a universal primer site and UMIs to TCR cDNA. TCRdb analysed the 5' RACE reads with MiXCR anew, one entry per CDR3 protein. The profile shows some 320,000 distinct CDR3 sequences, roughly 8.7% of them singletons. Germline V lookup: CDR1 SGDLS, CDR2 YYNGEE. CDR3 length: 17 amino acids. The V gene end was trimmed by 0 bases and the J gene end by 0 bases; junction bases not matched to a gene: 8. The origin of this receptor is a man aged 18 to 30 who received the YFV17D yellow fever vaccine. Sequenced material: CD4+ T cells sorted from PBMCs, taken 5 days after the yellow fever booster vaccination. The chain uses TRBV9 and TRBJ1-1, with TRBD1 matching 7 bases. CDR3 sequence reads: CASSVVGGDRMNTEAFF. CDR3 DNA: TGTGCCAGCAGCGTAGTAGGGGGCGACAGGATGAACACTGAAGCTTTCTTT.